These T cell receptor beta chains were read from a single sample in a study of CD8+ T cells in alopecia areata. Sequencing used immunoSEQ multiplex PCR; TCRdb keeps in-frame clones, though not all of them. The repertoire includes about 160,000 clones, approximately 87% of them detected once, and more than 12% sits in the top ten. The specimen was CD8+ T cells sorted from blood, collected at week 0. Every receptor here comes from a human donor with alopecia areata. CDR3s include the opening cysteine and the closing phenylalanine or tryptophan. A D gene is named only where the DNA matches it firmly. Clone sizes are given selectively: once, few, many, or a class where the clone is expanded.

v_call	cdr3_length	d_call	clone_size	j_call	cdr3_aa	cdr3_nt
TRBV7-9	16	TRBD1	-	TRBJ2-6	CASSGETGVGANVLTF	TGTGCCAGCAGCGGAGAGACAGGGGTTGGGGCCAACGTCCTGACTTTC
TRBV5-6	15	TRBD2	-	TRBJ2-7	CASSLEIAGGYEQYF	TGTGCCAGCAGCTTGGAAATAGCGGGAGGTTACGAGCAGTACTTC
TRBV19	13	-	-	TRBJ1-1	CASSIAWGTEAFF	TGTGCCAGTAGTATAGCATGGGGCACTGAAGCTTTCTTT
TRBV2	17	TRBD1	-	TRBJ1-1	CASSEREDRGMNTEAFF	TGTGCCAGCAGTGAACGGGAAGACAGGGGAATGAACACTGAAGCTTTCTTT
TRBV7-6	18	TRBD1	once	TRBJ2-2	CASSSLLTGTGGTGELFF	TGTGCCAGCAGCTCGCTATTAACCGGGACAGGGGGGACCGGGGAGCTGTTTTTT
TRBV19	18	TRBD2	-	TRBJ2-1	CASSTTPGLAGVYNEQFF	TGTGCCAGTAGTACGACACCGGGACTAGCGGGAGTCTACAATGAGCAGTTCTTC
TRBV11-2	15	-	-	TRBJ2-1	CASSSTGFTYNEQFF	TGTGCCAGCAGCTCGACGGGATTTACCTACAATGAGCAGTTCTTC
TRBV2	14	-	-	TRBJ2-1	CASCWGTSYNEQFF	TGTGCCAGCTGTTGGGGGACATCCTACAATGAGCAGTTCTTC
TRBV27	17	-	-	TRBJ2-1	CASRDRTGAPNYNEQFF	TGTGCCAGCAGGGACCGAACGGGGGCCCCTAATTACAATGAGCAGTTCTTC
TRBV27	15	TRBD1	-	TRBJ2-7	CASSPDRENAYEQYF	TGTGCCAGCAGTCCGGACAGGGAAAACGCCTACGAGCAGTACTTC
TRBV7-9	13	-	-	TRBJ2-1	CASSLGSSNEQFF	TGTGCCAGCAGCTTAGGCTCTAGTAATGAGCAGTTCTTC
TRBV4-1	15	TRBD1	-	TRBJ2-2	CATGAGTGNTGELFF	TGCGCCACAGGGGCCGGGACAGGGAACACCGGGGAGCTGTTTTTT
TRBV6-5	15	TRBD1	-	TRBJ2-7	CASSYLVTGGAEQYF	TGTGCCAGCAGTTACTTGGTCACAGGGGGAGCCGAGCAGTACTTC
TRBV7-9	13	TRBD2	few	TRBJ2-1	CASSPPSGNEQFF	TGTGCCAGCAGCCCCCCTAGCGGAAATGAGCAGTTCTTC
TRBV27	13	-	few	TRBJ2-7	CASSTGTGYEQYF	TGTGCCAGCAGTACCGGGACCGGCTACGAGCAGTACTTC
TRBV5-1	14	-	-	TRBJ2-2	CASSLVQNTGELFF	TGCGCCAGCAGCTTGGTTCAAAACACCGGGGAGCTGTTTTTT
TRBV21-1	16	-	-	TRBJ2-2	CASSHTSGGAAGELFF	TGTGCCAGCAGCCATACTAGCGGGGGGGCCGCCGGGGAGCTGTTTTTT
TRBV29-1	14	-	-	TRBJ1-2	CSVTIREDNYGYTF	TGCAGCGTAACCATACGGGAGGATAACTATGGCTACACCTTC
TRBV5-1	16	-	-	TRBJ2-2	CASSSEGRSNTGELFF	TGCGCCAGCAGCTCGGAGGGCCGCTCGAACACCGGGGAGCTGTTTTTT
TRBV7-8	14	TRBD1	-	TRBJ2-7	CASRGGTGLDEQYF	TGTGCCAGCAGGGGGGGGACAGGGTTGGACGAGCAGTACTTC
TRBV29-1	12	TRBD1	-	TRBJ1-1	CSAIIDRVEAFF	TGCAGCGCCATCATAGACAGGGTTGAAGCTTTCTTT
TRBV15	17	-	-	TRBJ2-3	CATSRDRVYSGADTQYF	TGTGCCACCAGCAGAGATCGGGTATATAGCGGAGCAGATACGCAGTATTTT
TRBV2	15	-	-	TRBJ1-2	CASREREFNNYGYTF	TGTGCCAGCAGGGAACGGGAATTTAATAACTATGGCTACACCTTC
TRBV7-9	17	TRBD1	-	TRBJ1-1	CASSLEGGQAPLTEAFF	TGTGCCAGCAGCTTAGAGGGGGGACAGGCGCCCCTCACTGAAGCTTTCTTT